This T cell receptor (beta chain) was captured by sequencing in a study of chemoradiotherapy in HPV16-positive cancers. Across the study: Candidate HPV-specific T-cell clones and common TCR motifs came from functional assays in a couple of HPV16-positive patients. Study results and limitations: Candidate HPV-specific clones and E7-related TCR motifs grew in tumor during treatment. HPV-responsive T-cell expansion during chemoradiotherapy was linked to improved recurrence-free survival in HPV16-positive patients.

The method was immunoSEQ multiplex PCR; TCRdb's version includes in-frame clones alone and lacks a portion of them. This sample carries 6,000 or so clones, roughly 76% of them seen once, and the ten largest clones take approximately 10%. Remarks on this clone: Its antigen remains unknown.

The CDR3 is 17 amino acids. From germline, CDR1 is MDHEN and CDR2 SYDVKM. Trimming took 5 bases from V and 4 from J, leaving 20 bases between them. Over chemoradiotherapy, repertoires were sampled more than once. The rearrangement uses TRBV28 and TRBJ2-2; the D gene is possibly TRBD1 (6 bases). This clonotype was sampled from a human donor with HPV-associated anogenital cancer. Sample acquisition took place from a patient who underwent chemoradiotherapy. CDR3 residues: CASSPRTGWSGTGELFF. Here the CDR3 DNA reads TGTGCCAGCAGTCCGCGTACAGGGTGGAGTGGCACCGGGGAGCTGTTTTTT.